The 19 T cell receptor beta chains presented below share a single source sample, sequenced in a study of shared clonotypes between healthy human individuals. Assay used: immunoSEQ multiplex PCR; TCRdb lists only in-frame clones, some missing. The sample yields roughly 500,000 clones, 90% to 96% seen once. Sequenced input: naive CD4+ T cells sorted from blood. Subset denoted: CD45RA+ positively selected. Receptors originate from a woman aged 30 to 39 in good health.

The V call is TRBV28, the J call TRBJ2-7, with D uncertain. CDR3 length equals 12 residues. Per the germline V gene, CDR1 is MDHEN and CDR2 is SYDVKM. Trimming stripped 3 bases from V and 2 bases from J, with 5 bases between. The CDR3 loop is CASSFRTYEQYF. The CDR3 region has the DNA TGTGCCAGCAGTTTTAGGACCTACGAGCAGTACTTC.

The CDR3 reads CASSFDYGGDTQYF. In DNA form, the CDR3 reads TGTGCCAGCAGCTTTGATTATGGGGGAGATACGCAGTATTTT. The rearrangement uses TRBV7-9 and TRBJ2-3, with D perhaps assigned TRBD1 or TRBD2 (5 bases each). The CDR3 length is 14 residues. The V and J ends lost 3 bases and 5 bases respectively, with 12 bases between them. Germline V gene lookup returns CDR1 SEHNR and CDR2 FQNEAQ (reference sequence). Complete variable domain (other parts from reference TRBV7-9 and TRBJ2-3): DTGVSQNPRHKITKRGQNVTFRCDPISEHNRLYWYRQTLGQGPEFLTYFQNEAQLEKSRLLSDRFSAERPKGSFSTLEIQRTEQGDSAMYLCASSFDYGGDTQYFGPGTRLTVL.

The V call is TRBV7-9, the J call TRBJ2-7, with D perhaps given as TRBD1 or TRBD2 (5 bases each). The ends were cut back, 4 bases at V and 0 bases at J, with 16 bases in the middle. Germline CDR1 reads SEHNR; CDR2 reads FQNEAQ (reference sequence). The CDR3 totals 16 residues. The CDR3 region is CASSSRGFSSSYEQYF. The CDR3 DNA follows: TGTGCCAGCAGCTCACGGGGCTTTTCCAGCTCCTACGAGCAGTACTTC.

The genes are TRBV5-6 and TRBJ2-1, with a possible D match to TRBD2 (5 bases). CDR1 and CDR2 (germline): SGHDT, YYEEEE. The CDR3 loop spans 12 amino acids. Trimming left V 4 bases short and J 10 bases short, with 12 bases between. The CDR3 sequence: CASSAGLDEQFF. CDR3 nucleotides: TGTGCCAGCAGCGCGGGCCTCGACGAGCAGTTCTTC.

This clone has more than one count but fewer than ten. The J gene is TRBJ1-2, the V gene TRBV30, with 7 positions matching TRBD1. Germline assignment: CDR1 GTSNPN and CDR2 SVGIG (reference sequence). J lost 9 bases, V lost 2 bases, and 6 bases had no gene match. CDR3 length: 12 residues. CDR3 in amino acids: CAWSTTGLSYTF. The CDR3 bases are TGTGCCTGGAGTACGACAGGGTTGAGCTACACCTTC.

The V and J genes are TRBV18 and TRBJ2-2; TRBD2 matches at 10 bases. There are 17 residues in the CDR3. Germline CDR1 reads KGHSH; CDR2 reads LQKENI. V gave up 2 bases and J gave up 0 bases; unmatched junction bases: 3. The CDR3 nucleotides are TGTGCCAGCTCACCAACTAGCGGGGCTGCGAACACCGGGGAGCTGTTTTTT. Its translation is CASSPTSGAANTGELFF. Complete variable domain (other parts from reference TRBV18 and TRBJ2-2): NAGVMQNPRHLVRRRGQEARLRCSPMKGHSHVYWYRQLPEEGLKFMVYLQKENIIDESGMPKERFSAEFPKEGPSILRIQQVVRGDSAAYFCASSPTSGAANTGELFFGEGSRLTVL.

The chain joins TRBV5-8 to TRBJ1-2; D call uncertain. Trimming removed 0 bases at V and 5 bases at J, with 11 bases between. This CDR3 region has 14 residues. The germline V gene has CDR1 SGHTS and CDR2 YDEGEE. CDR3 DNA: TGTGCCAGCAGCTTGGTCGGGGTGGTTTATGGCTACACCTTC. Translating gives CASSLVGVVYGYTF. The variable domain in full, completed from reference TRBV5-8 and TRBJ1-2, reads EAGVTQSPTHLIKTRGQQATLRCSPISGHTSVYWYQQALGLGLQFLLWYDEGEERNRGNFPPRFSGRQFPNYSSELNVNALELEDSALYLCASSLVGVVYGYTFGSGTRLTVV.

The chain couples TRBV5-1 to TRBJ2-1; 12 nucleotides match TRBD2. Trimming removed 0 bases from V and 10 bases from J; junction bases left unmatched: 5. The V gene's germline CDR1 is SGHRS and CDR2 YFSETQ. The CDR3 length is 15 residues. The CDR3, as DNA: TGCGCCAGCAGCTTGGTACTAGCGGGAGGAAGGGAGCAGTTCTTC. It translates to CASSLVLAGGREQFF.

CDR3 DNA sequence: TGTGCCAGCAGCTTGGCCGGGGGGAGGGAAAGGGAGCTGTTTTTT. Protein product: CASSLAGGRERELFF. The rearrangement joins TRBV5-4 to TRBJ2-2; TRBD2 matches 7 bases. Germline assignment: CDR1 SGHNT and CDR2 YYREEE (reference sequence). The CDR3 consists of 15 residues. V lost 0 bases, J lost 9 bases, and 8 bases stayed unmatched.

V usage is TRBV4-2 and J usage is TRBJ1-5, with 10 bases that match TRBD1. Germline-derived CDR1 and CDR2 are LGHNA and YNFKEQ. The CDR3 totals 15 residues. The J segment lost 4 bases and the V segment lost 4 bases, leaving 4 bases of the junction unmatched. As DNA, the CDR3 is TGTGCCAGCAGCCCCCTGGGACAGGGGAATCAGCCCCAGCATTTT. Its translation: CASSPLGQGNQPQHF.

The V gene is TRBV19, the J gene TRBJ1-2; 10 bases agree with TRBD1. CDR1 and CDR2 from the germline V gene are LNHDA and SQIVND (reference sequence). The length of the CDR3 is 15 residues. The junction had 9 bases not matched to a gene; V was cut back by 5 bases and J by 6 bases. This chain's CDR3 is CASSPRQGAEDGYTF. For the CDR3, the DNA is TGTGCCAGTAGTCCAAGACAGGGGGCGGAGGATGGCTACACCTTC.

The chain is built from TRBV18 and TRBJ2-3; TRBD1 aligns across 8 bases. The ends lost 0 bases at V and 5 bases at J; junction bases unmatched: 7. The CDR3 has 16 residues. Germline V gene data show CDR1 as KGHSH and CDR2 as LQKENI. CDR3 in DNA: TGTGCCAGCTCACCACCGGACAGGGCCTGGGGAGATACGCAGTATTTT. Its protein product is CASSPPDRAWGDTQYF.

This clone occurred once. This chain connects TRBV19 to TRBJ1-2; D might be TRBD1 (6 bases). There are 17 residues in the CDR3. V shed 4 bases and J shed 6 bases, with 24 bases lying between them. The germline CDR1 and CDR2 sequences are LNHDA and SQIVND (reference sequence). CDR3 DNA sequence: TGTGCCAGTAGTACCAGGGGATCCGGTAGGGTGTGGGATGGCTACACCTTC. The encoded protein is CASSTRGSGRVWDGYTF.

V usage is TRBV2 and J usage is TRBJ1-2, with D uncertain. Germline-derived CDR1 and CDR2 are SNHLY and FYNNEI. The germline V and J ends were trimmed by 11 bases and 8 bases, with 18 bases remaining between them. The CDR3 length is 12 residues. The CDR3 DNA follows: TGTGCCCCCGCGCAGACCCCTAGGGGCTACACCTTC. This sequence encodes CAPAQTPRGYTF.

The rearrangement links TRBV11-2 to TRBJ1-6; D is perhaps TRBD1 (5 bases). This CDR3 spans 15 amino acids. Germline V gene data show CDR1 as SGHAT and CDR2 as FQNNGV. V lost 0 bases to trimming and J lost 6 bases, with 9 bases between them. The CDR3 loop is CASSLDAQGNSPLHF. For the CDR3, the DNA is TGTGCCAGCAGCTTAGATGCGCAGGGTAATTCACCCCTCCACTTT.

CDR3 sequence reads: CASSDETGRTDTQYF. The CDR3 DNA sequence: TGTGCCAGCAGCGATGAGACAGGTCGCACAGATACGCAGTATTTT. V is TRBV27 and J is TRBJ2-3; possible D gene TRBD1, 6 bases. V shed 6 bases and J shed 1 base, with 14 bases lying between them. From germline, CDR1 is MNHEY and CDR2 SMNVEV (reference sequence). This CDR3 contains 15 residues.

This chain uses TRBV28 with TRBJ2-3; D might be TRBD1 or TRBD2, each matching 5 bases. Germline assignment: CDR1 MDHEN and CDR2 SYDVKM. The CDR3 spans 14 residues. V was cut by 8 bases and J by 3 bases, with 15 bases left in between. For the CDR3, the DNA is TGTGCCAGCCGCACAGGCGGGCGGACAGATACGCAGTATTTT. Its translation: CASRTGGRTDTQYF.

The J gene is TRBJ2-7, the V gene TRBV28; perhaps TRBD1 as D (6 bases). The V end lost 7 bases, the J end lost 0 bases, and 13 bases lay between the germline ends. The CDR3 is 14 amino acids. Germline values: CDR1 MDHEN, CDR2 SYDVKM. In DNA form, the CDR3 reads TGTGCCAGCAACTCCCTGACAGGCTCCTACGAGCAGTACTTC. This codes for CASNSLTGSYEQYF.

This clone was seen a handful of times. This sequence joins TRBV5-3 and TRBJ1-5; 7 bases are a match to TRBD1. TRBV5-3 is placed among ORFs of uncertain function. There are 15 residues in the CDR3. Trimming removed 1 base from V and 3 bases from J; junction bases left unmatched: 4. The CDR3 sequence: CARSLFRGSNQPQHF. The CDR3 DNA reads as TGTGCCAGAAGCTTGTTCAGGGGGTCCAATCAGCCCCAGCATTTT.